This T cell receptor (beta chain) is from a study of blood T cell repertoires in COVID-19. TCRdb keeps only in-frame clones here, not all; method: immunoSEQ multiplex PCR. The sample has around 89,000 clones, approximately 75% seen once. Germline-derived CDR1 and CDR2 are MNHNY and SVGAGI (reference sequence). The CDR3 runs 15 residues. V shed 6 bases and J shed 0 bases, with 12 bases lying between them. The rearrangement links TRBV6-6 to TRBJ1-3; D is unresolved. Sequencing input: peripheral blood. This receptor was obtained from a woman over 75 with acute or convalescent COVID-19. The CDR3 loop reads CASSQDGSSGNTIYF. The CDR3 DNA is TGTGCCAGCAGCCAAGACGGGAGCTCTGGAAACACCATATATTTT.